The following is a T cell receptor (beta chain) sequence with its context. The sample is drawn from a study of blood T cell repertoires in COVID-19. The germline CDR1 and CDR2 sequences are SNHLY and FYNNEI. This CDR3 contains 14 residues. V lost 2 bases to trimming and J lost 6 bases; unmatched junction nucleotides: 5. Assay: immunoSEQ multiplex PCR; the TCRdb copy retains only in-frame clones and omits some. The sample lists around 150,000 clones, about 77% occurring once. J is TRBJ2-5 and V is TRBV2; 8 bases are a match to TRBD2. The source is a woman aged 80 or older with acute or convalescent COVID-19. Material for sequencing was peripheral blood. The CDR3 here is CASSEQTSGKTQYF. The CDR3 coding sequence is TGTGCCAGCAGTGAACAAACTAGCGGAAAGACCCAGTACTTC.